The rows below give T cell receptor beta chains drawn from one sample of a study of T cells in Graves' hyperthyroidism and ophthalmopathy. TCRdb processed the multiplex PCR reads anew with MiXCR; each CDR3 protein has one entry. The table has about 840,000 distinct CDR3 sequences, roughly 40% seen once. Sequenced: blood. The receptors derive from a man in his late teens or twenties with Graves' hyperthyroidism. Both conserved end residues are part of each CDR3. D genes are given only for firm matches. Only part of the rows carry a size: once, few, many, or a class if the clone is expanded.

v_gene: TRBV4-1
abundance: -
j_gene: TRBJ2-7
d_gene: -
CDR3nt: TGCGCCAGCAGCCGCACCAGGGCGGGCGAGCAGTACTTC
CDR3aa: CASSRTRAGEQYF

v_gene: TRBV5-1
abundance: many
j_gene: TRBJ1-1
d_gene: TRBD1
CDR3nt: TGTGCCAGCAGCTTGGACAGGGGCGGCACTGAAGCTTTCTTT
CDR3aa: CASSLDRGGTEAFF

v_gene: TRBV7-9
abundance: -
j_gene: TRBJ1-4
d_gene: -
CDR3nt: TGTGCCAGCAGCCAAGAAGGGGACGCCGAAAAACTGTTTTTT
CDR3aa: CASSQEGDAEKLFF

v_gene: TRBV5-4
abundance: -
j_gene: TRBJ1-3
d_gene: -
CDR3nt: TGTGCCACCTACTCGGGAGTCGGAAACACCATATATTTT
CDR3aa: CATYSGVGNTIYF

v_gene: TRBV15
abundance: many
j_gene: TRBJ1-1
d_gene: -
CDR3nt: TGTGCCACCAGCAGAGACCAGGGCGAAGCGAACACTGAAGCTTTCTTT
CDR3aa: CATSRDQGEANTEAFF

v_gene: TRBV7-9
abundance: many
j_gene: TRBJ2-7
d_gene: TRBD2
CDR3nt: TGTGCCAGCAGCGACAGTACTAGCGGATCCTACGAGCAGTACTTC
CDR3aa: CASSDSTSGSYEQYF

v_gene: TRBV7-8
abundance: once
j_gene: TRBJ2-5
d_gene: -
CDR3nt: TGTGCCAGCAGTCCCACGGGGGCCCTCCAAGAGACCCAGTACTTC
CDR3aa: CASSPTGALQETQYF

v_gene: TRBV29-1
abundance: -
j_gene: TRBJ2-1
d_gene: TRBD2
CDR3nt: TGCAGCGTTGAGGGACTAGTGCTTAATGAGCAGTTCTTC
CDR3aa: CSVEGLVLNEQFF

v_gene: TRBV20-1
abundance: many
j_gene: TRBJ1-1
d_gene: -
CDR3nt: TGCAGTGCTAGAGATTTGGGGGGCACTGAAGCTTTCTTT
CDR3aa: CSARDLGGTEAFF

v_gene: TRBV5-1
abundance: -
j_gene: TRBJ2-5
d_gene: -
CDR3nt: TGCGCCAGCAGCCGGGCGGGCCAAGAGACCCAGTACTTC
CDR3aa: CASSRAGQETQYF

v_gene: TRBV7-9
abundance: many
j_gene: TRBJ2-7
d_gene: -
CDR3nt: TGTGCCAGCAGCTCACTCCGGGAGCAGTACTTC
CDR3aa: CASSSLREQYF

v_gene: TRBV14
abundance: -
j_gene: TRBJ2-7
d_gene: -
CDR3nt: TGTGCCAGCAGCCAAACCGACAGGAACTCCTACGAGCAGTACTTC
CDR3aa: CASSQTDRNSYEQYF

v_gene: TRBV2
abundance: -
j_gene: TRBJ2-7
d_gene: -
CDR3nt: TGTGCCAGCAGTCCCGGGAACAACCGCAACGAGCAGTACTTC
CDR3aa: CASSPGNNRNEQYF

v_gene: TRBV7-9
abundance: few
j_gene: TRBJ1-4
d_gene: -
CDR3nt: TGTGCCAGCAGCTTAGCTTATTCAACAGAACCTAATGAAAAACTGTTTTTT
CDR3aa: CASSLAYSTEPNEKLFF

v_gene: TRBV10-3
abundance: many
j_gene: TRBJ1-5
d_gene: -
CDR3nt: TGTGCCATCAGTGACAGGGTTGGGGAGCCCCAGCATTTT
CDR3aa: CAISDRVGEPQHF

v_gene: TRBV9
abundance: many
j_gene: TRBJ1-2
d_gene: -
CDR3nt: TGTGCCAGCAGCCCAGGAATGGTCCAAGCTAACTATGGCTACACCTTC
CDR3aa: CASSPGMVQANYGYTF

v_gene: TRBV9
abundance: few
j_gene: TRBJ2-7
d_gene: -
CDR3nt: TGTGCCAGCAGCGTAGCTTCCCAGGGTGGCGAGCAGTACTTC
CDR3aa: CASSVASQGGEQYF

v_gene: TRBV15
abundance: many
j_gene: TRBJ2-7
d_gene: TRBD1
CDR3nt: TGTGCCACCAGCTCCGGGACAGGGGACGAGCAGTACTTC
CDR3aa: CATSSGTGDEQYF

v_gene: TRBV13
abundance: few
j_gene: TRBJ2-2
d_gene: -
CDR3nt: TGTGCCAGCAGCCTCGGGAGCTTCGGGGAGCTGTTTTTT
CDR3aa: CASSLGSFGELFF

v_gene: TRBV25-1
abundance: -
j_gene: TRBJ2-7
d_gene: TRBD2
CDR3nt: TGTGCCAGCAGTGCTAGAGATGGGAGGGCCTACGAGCAGTACTTC
CDR3aa: CASSARDGRAYEQYF

v_gene: TRBV9
abundance: -
j_gene: TRBJ2-7
d_gene: TRBD2
CDR3nt: TGTGCCAGCAGCTGGACTGGGACTAGCGGATCCTACGAGCAGTACTTC
CDR3aa: CASSWTGTSGSYEQYF

v_gene: TRBV15
abundance: -
j_gene: TRBJ1-4
d_gene: -
CDR3nt: TGTGCCACCAGCAGTGCCGGCCTTAATGAAAAACTGTTTTTT
CDR3aa: CATSSAGLNEKLFF